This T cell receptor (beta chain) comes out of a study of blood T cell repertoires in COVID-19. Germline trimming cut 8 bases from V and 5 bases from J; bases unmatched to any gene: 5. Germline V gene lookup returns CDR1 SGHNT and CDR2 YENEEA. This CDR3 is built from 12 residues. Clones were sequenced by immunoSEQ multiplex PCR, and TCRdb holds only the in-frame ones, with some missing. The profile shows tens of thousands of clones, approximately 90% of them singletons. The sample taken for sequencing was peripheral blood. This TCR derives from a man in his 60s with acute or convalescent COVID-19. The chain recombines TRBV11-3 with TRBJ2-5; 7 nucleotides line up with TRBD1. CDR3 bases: TGTGCCAGCGCCCCGGACAGGGAGACCCAGTACTTC. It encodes CASAPDRETQYF.